These 28 T cell receptor beta chains were sequenced from one sample in a study of blood T cell repertoires in COVID-19. Data came from immunoSEQ multiplex PCR; TCRdb stores just in-frame clones and leaves some out. The sample comprises about 110,000 clones, 75% to 90% of which are singletons, and 1.1% rests with the top ten. Sequenced input: peripheral blood. These receptor sequences come from a human donor in a cohort sampled during active COVID-19.

This clone was seen just once. The chain has TRBV6-5 and TRBJ1-4, with D maybe TRBD1 (5 bases). Germline values: CDR1 MNHEY, CDR2 SVGAGI. The CDR3 consists of 14 residues. V lost 5 bases and J 4 bases, leaving 11 bases between the germline ends. The CDR3 loop reads CASSSGQGNEKLFF. In DNA form, the CDR3 reads TGTGCCAGCAGTAGTGGCCAGGGTAATGAAAAACTGTTTTTT.

In DNA form, the CDR3 reads TGTGCCAGCAGTGAAGCTTCGAACCGGAGGGTGTACGGCTACACCTTC. Residues: CASSEASNRRVYGYTF. This chain links TRBV6-1 with TRBJ1-2; D not certain. Per germline, CDR1 MNHNS and CDR2 SASEGT. The V gene lost 0 bases and the J gene lost 8 bases, with 19 bases spanning the gap. This CDR3 region has 16 residues.

The chain has TRBV5-4 and TRBJ2-5; the D gene is possibly TRBD1 (5 bases). Trimming cost V 0 bases and J 0 bases, with 9 bases left between them. CDR1 SGHNT and CDR2 YYREEE come from the germline V gene (reference sequence). This CDR3 is built from 15 residues. The CDR3 sequence: CASSLAAGYQETQYF. The CDR3 nucleotides read TGTGCCAGCAGCTTGGCTGCAGGGTACCAAGAGACCCAGTACTTC.

The V and J genes are TRBV3-1 (or the pseudogene TRBV3-2) and TRBJ2-3; D possibly corresponds to TRBD2 (5 bases). Germline CDR1 LGHDT, CDR2 YNNKEL (reference sequence). V was trimmed by 3 bases and J by 1 base, leaving 5 bases between them. The CDR3 totals 13 residues. The CDR3 DNA sequence: TGTGCCAGCAGCCATAGCGGCACAGATACGCAGTATTTT. Protein: CASSHSGTDTQYF.

V gene TRBV10-2 combines with J gene TRBJ2-7; possibly TRBD2 for D (5 bases). Trimming shortened V by 5 bases and J by 0 bases, and 11 bases separated the two germline ends. The germline CDR1 and CDR2 sequences are WSHSY and SAAADI. This CDR3 comprises 14 residues. CDR3 residues: CASSRRVLSYEQYF. In nucleotides, the CDR3 is TGCGCCAGCAGTAGGCGGGTGCTCTCCTACGAGCAGTACTTC.

V and J are TRBV9 and TRBJ1-1, with TRBD1 as a possible D gene (5 bases). Germline CDR1 SGDLS, CDR2 YYNGEE. Trimming left V 2 bases short and J 0 bases short, with 11 bases between. The CDR3 has 15 residues. The CDR3 nucleotides read TGTGCCAGCAGCGTTGGGGGGGTCATGAACACTGAAGCTTTCTTT. This encodes CASSVGGVMNTEAFF.

The chain links TRBV28 to TRBJ2-1; 13 nucleotides match TRBD2. This CDR3 comprises 17 residues. CDR1 MDHEN and CDR2 SYDVKM come from the germline V gene. The trim removed 6 bases at V and 0 bases at J, leaving 5 bases unmatched. The CDR3 region is CASSPGTSGTSYNEQFF. The CDR3 nucleotides read TGTGCCAGCAGCCCCGGGACTAGCGGGACCTCCTACAATGAGCAGTTCTTC.

The chain combines TRBV24-1 with TRBJ1-4, with 9 bases lining up with TRBD1. The CDR3 sequence is 13 residues long. Germline loops: CDR1 KGHDR, CDR2 SFDVKD. Germline trimming cut 6 bases from V and 8 bases from J; bases unmatched to any gene: 3. In DNA form, the CDR3 reads TGTGCCACCAGTACAGGGGGCAGCGAAAAACTGTTTTTT. It codes for CATSTGGSEKLFF.

The chain recombines TRBV19 with TRBJ1-1; D ambiguous. Germline CDR1 LNHDA, CDR2 SQIVND (reference sequence). This CDR3 contains 11 residues. The V gene lost 5 bases and the J gene lost 5 bases, with 6 bases spanning the gap. The CDR3 loop reads CASSSRTEAFF. The CDR3 DNA sequence: TGTGCCAGTAGTTCCCGGACTGAAGCTTTCTTT.

The chain is built from TRBV9 and TRBJ2-7; D unclear. V shed 0 bases and J shed 4 bases, with 11 bases lying between them. The V gene's germline CDR1 is SGDLS and CDR2 YYNGEE. The CDR3 extends over 14 amino acids. This CDR3 is CASSVALTPYEQYF. The CDR3, as DNA: TGTGCCAGCAGCGTAGCCCTAACCCCGTACGAGCAGTACTTC.

This clone was seen a single time. The genes are TRBV2 and TRBJ2-7; 10 bases are a match to TRBD2. The ends lost 3 bases at V and 2 bases at J; junction bases unmatched: 16. Germline CDR1 reads SNHLY; CDR2 reads FYNNEI. CDR3 length: 19 amino acids. The CDR3 region is CASSDSIGVAGGWTYEQYF. CDR3 bases: TGTGCCAGCAGTGATTCTATTGGGGTAGCGGGGGGTTGGACCTACGAGCAGTACTTC.

The chain links TRBV6-6 to TRBJ2-7; D unresolved. V lost 5 bases and J lost 0, with 11 bases in between. The CDR3 spans 14 residues. Per the germline V gene, CDR1 is MNHNY and CDR2 is SVGAGI (reference sequence). Here the CDR3 reads CASSQSTSSYEQYF. As DNA, the CDR3 is TGTGCCAGCAGTCAGAGTACGAGCTCCTACGAGCAGTACTTC.

This chain links TRBV6-2 or TRBV6-3 with TRBJ2-5; D is ambiguous. Trimming shortened V by 0 bases and J by 5 bases, and 13 bases separated the two germline ends. Germline assignment: CDR1 MNHEY and CDR2 SVGEGT. The CDR3 is 15 residues long. As DNA, the CDR3 is TGTGCCAGCAGTTACTCGAGTATCATGGGCGAGACCCAGTACTTC. Its protein product is CASSYSSIMGETQYF.

The V call is TRBV12-3 or TRBV12-4, the J call TRBJ1-5; D might be TRBD1 (6 bases). The V end was cut by 7 bases, the J end by 4 bases, with 11 bases between. CDR3 length: 13 amino acids. CDR3 amino acids: CASTLDRNQPQHF. DNA for the CDR3: TGTGCCAGCACCTTGGACAGAAATCAGCCCCAGCATTTT.

A few counts support this clone. The chain combines TRBV19 with TRBJ2-1; D may be TRBD2 (5 bases). Between the trimmed V and J ends, which lost 3 bases and 9 bases, there was a span of 12 bases. The CDR3 consists of 13 residues. The germline V gene encodes CDR1 LNHDA and CDR2 SQIVND (reference sequence). The CDR3 DNA is TGTGCCAGTAGTATTGAGGGCGGCATTGAGCAGTTCTTC. Translated, it gives CASSIEGGIEQFF. The full variable domain, with the rest looked up from reference TRBV19 and TRBJ2-1, is DGGITQSPKYLFRKEGQNVTLSCEQNLNHDAMYWYRQDPGQGLRLIYYSQIVNDFQKGDIAEGYSVSREKKESFPLTVTSAQKNPTAFYLCASSIEGGIEQFFGPGTRLTVL.

J is TRBJ2-7 and V is TRBV9, with D perhaps matching TRBD1 (6 bases). The CDR3 totals 14 residues. V was trimmed by 4 bases and J by 5 bases, leaving 16 bases between them. Germline V gives CDR1 SGDLS, CDR2 YYNGEE. CDR3 in amino acids: CASSPGQRGNEQYF. The CDR3 DNA is TGTGCCAGCAGCCCTGGACAGAGGGGGAACGAGCAGTACTTC.

The rearrangement links TRBV5-1 to TRBJ2-2; D is perhaps TRBD1 (5 bases). V was pared by 1 base and J by 0 bases, with 7 bases between. This CDR3 is 15 amino acids long. The germline V gene encodes CDR1 SGHRS and CDR2 YFSETQ. DNA for the CDR3: TGCGCCAGCAGCTTGAGGACAACGAACACCGGGGAGCTGTTTTTT. This encodes CASSLRTTNTGELFF.

This chain uses TRBV5-1 with TRBJ2-1; 8 bases map to TRBD2. J lost 2 bases, V lost 2 bases, and 6 bases had no gene match. The CDR3 consists of 16 residues. Germline loops: CDR1 SGHRS, CDR2 YFSETQ. CDR3 protein: CASSLITSGAYNEQFF. Here the CDR3 DNA reads TGCGCCAGCAGCTTAATAACTAGCGGCGCCTACAATGAGCAGTTCTTC. The full variable domain, rest sourced from reference TRBV5-1 and TRBJ2-1, is KAGVTQTPRYLIKTRGQQVTLSCSPISGHRSVSWYQQTPGQGLQFLFEYFSETQRNKGNFPGRFSGRQFSNSRSEMNVSTLELGDSALYLCASSLITSGAYNEQFFGPGTRLTVL.

The chain recombines TRBV7-2 with TRBJ1-6; D is undetermined. Between the trimmed V and J ends, which lost 0 bases and 4 bases, there was a span of 7 bases. CDR3 length equals 15 residues. Germline CDR1 and CDR2: SGHTA and FQGNSA. The CDR3 coding sequence is TGTGCCAGCAGCTTAGCGCGGGGTTATAATTCACCCCTCCACTTT. It yields the protein CASSLARGYNSPLHF.

The V gene is TRBV3-1 (or the pseudogene TRBV3-2), the J gene TRBJ1-2; D not resolved. Germline CDR1 reads LGHDT; CDR2 reads YNNKEL (reference sequence). Deletions cut 11 bases from V and 8 bases from J, with 24 bases between. CDR3 size: 14 residues. Here the CDR3 reads CAATAGFRSGGYTF. Written as DNA, the CDR3 is TGTGCCGCAACGGCGGGTTTCCGGTCGGGCGGCTACACCTTC.

The genes are TRBV7-6 and TRBJ2-1, with 13 bases identical to TRBD2. Germline CDR1 is SGHVS and CDR2 is FNYEAQ. With 2 bases clipped from V and 9 bases from J, the junction kept 7 bases outside the gene matches. This CDR3 region has 16 residues. CDR3 region: CASSLTSGGGSGEQFF. CDR3 nucleotides: TGTGCCAGCAGCTTAACTAGCGGGGGGGGGTCCGGTGAGCAGTTCTTC.

The J gene is TRBJ2-1, the V gene TRBV6-5; D uncertain. The CDR3 is 12 residues long. V was clipped by 8 bases and J by 8 bases, with 13 bases between them. In germline, CDR1 is MNHEY, CDR2 SVGAGI. The CDR3 spells CASSRSADEQFF. The CDR3 coding sequence is TGTGCCAGCTCCCGGTCTGCGGATGAGCAGTTCTTC.

The chain carries TRBV5-1 and TRBJ2-2; D not resolved. Germline assignment: CDR1 SGHRS and CDR2 YFSETQ. Trimming cost V 1 base and J 1 base, with 5 bases left between them. The CDR3 runs 14 residues. The CDR3 loop is CASSLTVNTGELFF. CDR3 bases: TGCGCCAGCAGCTTGACGGTGAACACCGGGGAGCTGTTTTTT. Complete variable domain (other parts from reference TRBV5-1 and TRBJ2-2): KAGVTQTPRYLIKTRGQQVTLSCSPISGHRSVSWYQQTPGQGLQFLFEYFSETQRNKGNFPGRFSGRQFSNSRSEMNVSTLELGDSALYLCASSLTVNTGELFFGEGSRLTVL.

V is TRBV9 and J is TRBJ2-1, with D unclear. Trimming pared 5 bases from V and 0 bases from J, leaving 15 bases between. The germline V gene encodes CDR1 SGDLS and CDR2 YYNGEE. CDR3 length: 16 residues. In DNA, the CDR3 is TGTGCCAGCAGTGTGACCCCCCGGAGCTCCTACAATGAGCAGTTCTTC. This gives the protein CASSVTPRSSYNEQFF.

This clone was picked up one time. The genes are TRBV12-3 or TRBV12-4 and TRBJ1-1, with D uncertain. The V end lost 3 bases, the J end lost 2 bases, and 7 bases lay between the germline ends. This CDR3 is built from 13 residues. CDR3 DNA: TGTGCCAGCAGTTTTCGGTATAACACTGAAGCTTTCTTT. Translating it yields CASSFRYNTEAFF.

There are a few counts of this clone. V and J are TRBV12-3 or TRBV12-4 and TRBJ1-1; D not resolved. The CDR3 extends over 10 amino acids. Trimming pared 2 bases from V and 11 bases from J, leaving 6 bases between. CDR3 protein: CASSLRRAFF. The CDR3 DNA sequence: TGTGCCAGCAGTTTAAGGAGGGCTTTCTTT.

V usage is TRBV7-6 and J usage is TRBJ2-7, with a tentative D call TRBD2 (5 bases). The V gene's germline CDR1 is SGHVS and CDR2 FNYEAQ. V was trimmed by 5 bases and J by 5 bases, leaving 10 bases between them. The CDR3 length is 12 residues. CDR3 nucleotide sequence: TGTGCCAGCAGCCCTACTAGAAACGAGCAGTACTTC. Translated: CASSPTRNEQYF.

The chain couples TRBV7-9 to TRBJ2-1; TRBD2 matches at 9 bases. The CDR3 consists of 16 residues. Per germline, CDR1 SEHNR and CDR2 FQNEAQ (reference sequence). Losses at the gene ends were 5 bases for V and 5 bases for J; bases not matched to a gene: 10. CDR3 region: CASSLGGASGDNEQFF. CDR3 sequence (DNA): TGTGCCAGCAGCCTAGGAGGGGCTAGCGGGGACAATGAGCAGTTCTTC.